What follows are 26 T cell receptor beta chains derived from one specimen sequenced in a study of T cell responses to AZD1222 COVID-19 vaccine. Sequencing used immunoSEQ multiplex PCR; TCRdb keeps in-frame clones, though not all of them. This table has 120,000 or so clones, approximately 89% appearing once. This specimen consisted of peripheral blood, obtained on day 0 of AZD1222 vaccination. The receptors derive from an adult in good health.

Here the CDR3 reads CASSAGVTNSPLHF. The CDR3 nucleotides are TGTGCCAGCAGTGCCGGGGTAACAAATTCACCCCTCCACTTT. The chain links TRBV9 to TRBJ1-6; no definite D call. This CDR3 region has 14 residues. Trimming left V 5 bases short and J 7 bases short, with 13 bases between. Germline CDR1 SGDLS, CDR2 YYNGEE.

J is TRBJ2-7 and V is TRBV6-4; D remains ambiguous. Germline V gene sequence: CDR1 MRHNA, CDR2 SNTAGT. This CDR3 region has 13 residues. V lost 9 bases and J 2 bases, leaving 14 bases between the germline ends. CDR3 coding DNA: TGTGCCAGGACGGACGGAAGGGCCTACGAGCAGTACTTC. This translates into CARTDGRAYEQYF.

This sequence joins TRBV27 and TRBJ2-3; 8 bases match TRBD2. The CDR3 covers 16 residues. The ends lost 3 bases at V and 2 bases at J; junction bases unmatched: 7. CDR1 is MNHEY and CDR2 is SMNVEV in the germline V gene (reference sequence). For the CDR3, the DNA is TGTGCCAGCAGTTTGTTCAGCGGGGGTGACACAGATACGCAGTATTTT. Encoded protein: CASSLFSGGDTDTQYF.

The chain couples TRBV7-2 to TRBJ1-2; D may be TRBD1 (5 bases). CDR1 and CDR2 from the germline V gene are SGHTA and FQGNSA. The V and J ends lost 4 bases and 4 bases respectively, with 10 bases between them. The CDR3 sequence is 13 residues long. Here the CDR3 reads CASSSRDLYGYTF. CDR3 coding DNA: TGTGCCAGCAGCTCCAGGGATCTCTATGGCTACACCTTC. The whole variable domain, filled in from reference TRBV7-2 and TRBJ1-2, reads GAGVSQSPSNKVTEKGKDVELRCDPISGHTALYWYRQSLGQGLEFLIYFQGNSAPDKSGLPSDRFSAERTGGSVSTLTIQRTQQEDSAVYLCASSSRDLYGYTFGSGTRLTVV.

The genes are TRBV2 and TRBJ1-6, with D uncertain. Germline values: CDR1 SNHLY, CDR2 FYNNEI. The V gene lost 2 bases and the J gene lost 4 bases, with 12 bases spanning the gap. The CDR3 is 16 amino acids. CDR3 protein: CASSEYSRGYNSPLHF. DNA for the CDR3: TGTGCCAGCAGTGAATACAGTCGGGGTTATAATTCACCCCTCCACTTT.

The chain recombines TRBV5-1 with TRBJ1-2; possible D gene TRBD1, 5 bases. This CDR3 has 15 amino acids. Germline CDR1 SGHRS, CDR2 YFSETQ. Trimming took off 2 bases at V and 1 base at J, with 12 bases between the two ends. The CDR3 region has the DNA TGCGCCAGCAGCTTACAGGCTCCCGGTAACTATGGCTACACCTTC. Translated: CASSLQAPGNYGYTF.

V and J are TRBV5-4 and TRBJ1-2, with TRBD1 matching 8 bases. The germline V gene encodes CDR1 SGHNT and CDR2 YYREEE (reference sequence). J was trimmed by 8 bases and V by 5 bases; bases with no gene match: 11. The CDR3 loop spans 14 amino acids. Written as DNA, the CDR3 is TGTGCCAGCAGACAGGGGACAGGAACCCTAGGCTACACCTTC. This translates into CASRQGTGTLGYTF. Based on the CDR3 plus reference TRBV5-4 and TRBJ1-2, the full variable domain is ETGVTQSPTHLIKTRGQQVTLRCSSQSGHNTVSWYQQALGQGPQFIFQYYREEENGRGNFPPRFSGLQFPNYSSELNVNALELDDSALYLCASRQGTGTLGYTFGSGTRLTVV.

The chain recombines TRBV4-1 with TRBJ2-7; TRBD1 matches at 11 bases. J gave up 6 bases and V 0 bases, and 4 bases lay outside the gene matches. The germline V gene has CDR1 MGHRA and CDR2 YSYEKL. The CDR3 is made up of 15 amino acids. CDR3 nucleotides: TGCGCCAGCAGCCAAGATGAGGACAGGGGGCGCGAGCAGTACTTC. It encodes CASSQDEDRGREQYF.

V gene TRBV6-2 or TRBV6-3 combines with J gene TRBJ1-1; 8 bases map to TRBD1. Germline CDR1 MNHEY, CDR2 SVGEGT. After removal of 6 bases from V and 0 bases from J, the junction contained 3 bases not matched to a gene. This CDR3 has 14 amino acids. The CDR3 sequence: CASSHRGMNTEAFF. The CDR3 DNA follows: TGTGCCAGCAGCCACAGGGGGATGAACACTGAAGCTTTCTTT.

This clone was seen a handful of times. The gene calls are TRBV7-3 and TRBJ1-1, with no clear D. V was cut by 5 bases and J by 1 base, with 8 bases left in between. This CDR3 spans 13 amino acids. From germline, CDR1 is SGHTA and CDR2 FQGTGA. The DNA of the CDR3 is TGTGCCAGCAGCCCCCGACAGAACACTGAAGCTTTCTTT. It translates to CASSPRQNTEAFF.

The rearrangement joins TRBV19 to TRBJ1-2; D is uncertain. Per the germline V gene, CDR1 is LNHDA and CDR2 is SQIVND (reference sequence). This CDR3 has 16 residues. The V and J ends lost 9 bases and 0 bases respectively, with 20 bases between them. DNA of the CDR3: TGTGCCAGCATGGGCCTCGCGGGGAATTCTAACTATGGCTACACCTTC. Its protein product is CASMGLAGNSNYGYTF.

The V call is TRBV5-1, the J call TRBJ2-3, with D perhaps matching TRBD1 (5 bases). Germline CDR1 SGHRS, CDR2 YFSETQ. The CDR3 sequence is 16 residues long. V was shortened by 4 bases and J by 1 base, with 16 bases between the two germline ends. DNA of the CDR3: TGCGCCAGCAGCCCCGGAGAAACAGGTGGCACAGATACGCAGTATTTT. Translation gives CASSPGETGGTDTQYF.

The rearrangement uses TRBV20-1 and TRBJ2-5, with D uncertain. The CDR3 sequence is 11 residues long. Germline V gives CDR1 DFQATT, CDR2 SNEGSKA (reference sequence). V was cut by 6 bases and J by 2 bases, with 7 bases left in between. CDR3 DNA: TGCAGTGCCACCCCTCAAGAGACCCAGTACTTC. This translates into CSATPQETQYF.

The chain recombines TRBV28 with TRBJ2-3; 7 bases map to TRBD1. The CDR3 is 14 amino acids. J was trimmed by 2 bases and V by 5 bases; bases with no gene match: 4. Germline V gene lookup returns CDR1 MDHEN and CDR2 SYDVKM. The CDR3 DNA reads TGTGCCAGCAGTCCGACAGGGTCCACAGATACGCAGTATTTT. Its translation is CASSPTGSTDTQYF.

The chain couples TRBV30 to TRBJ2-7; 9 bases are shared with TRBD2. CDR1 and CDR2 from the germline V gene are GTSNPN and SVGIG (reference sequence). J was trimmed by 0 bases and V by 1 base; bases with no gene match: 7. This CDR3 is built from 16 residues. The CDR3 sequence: CAWSGLWRGGSYEQYF. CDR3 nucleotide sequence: TGTGCCTGGAGTGGGCTCTGGCGGGGGGGCTCCTACGAGCAGTACTTC.

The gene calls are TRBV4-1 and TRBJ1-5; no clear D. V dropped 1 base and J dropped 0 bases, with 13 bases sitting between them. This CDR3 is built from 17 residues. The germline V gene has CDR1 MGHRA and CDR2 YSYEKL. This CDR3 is CASSQGSPDYSNQPQHF. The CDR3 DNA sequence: TGCGCCAGCAGCCAAGGGTCGCCGGATTATAGCAATCAGCCCCAGCATTTT.

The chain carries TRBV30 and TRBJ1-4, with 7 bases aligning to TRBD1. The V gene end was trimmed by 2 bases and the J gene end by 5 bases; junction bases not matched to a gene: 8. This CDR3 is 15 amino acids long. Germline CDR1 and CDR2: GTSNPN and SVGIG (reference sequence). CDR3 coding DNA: TGTGCCTGGAGTAACCGGGACAGAAGGAATGAAAAACTGTTTTTT. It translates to CAWSNRDRRNEKLFF.

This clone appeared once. The CDR3 region has the DNA TGTGCCAGCAGTTCCTACCGACGGAAGAATCAGCCCCAGCATTTT. This sequence encodes CASSSYRRKNQPQHF. V gene TRBV27 combines with J gene TRBJ1-5, with unresolved D. CDR3 length: 15 residues. Trimming took 4 bases from V and 4 from J, leaving 14 bases between them. Germline V gene data show CDR1 as MNHEY and CDR2 as SMNVEV (reference sequence).

This chain's CDR3 is CASSPTENYYNEQFF. Here the CDR3 DNA reads TGTGCCAGCAGCCCGACAGAGAACTATTACAATGAGCAGTTCTTC. V usage is TRBV7-8 and J usage is TRBJ2-1; weak D call: TRBD1 (5 bases). Germline V CDR1 and CDR2: SGHVS, FQNEAQ. Trimming cost V 5 bases and J 4 bases, with 15 bases left between them. The CDR3 consists of 15 residues.

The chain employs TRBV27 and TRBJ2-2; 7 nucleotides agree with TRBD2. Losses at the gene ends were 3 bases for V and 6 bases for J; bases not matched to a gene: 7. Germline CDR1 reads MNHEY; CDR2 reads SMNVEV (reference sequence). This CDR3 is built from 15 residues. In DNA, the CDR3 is TGTGCCAGCAGTTTCACCGGACTAGTCTCCGGGGAGCTGTTTTTT. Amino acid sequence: CASSFTGLVSGELFF.

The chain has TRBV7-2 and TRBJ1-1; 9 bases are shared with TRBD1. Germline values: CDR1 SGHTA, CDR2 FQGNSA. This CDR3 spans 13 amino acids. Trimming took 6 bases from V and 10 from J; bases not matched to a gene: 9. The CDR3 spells CASSKQGASVAFF. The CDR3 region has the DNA TGTGCCAGCAGTAAACAGGGGGCCAGTGTAGCTTTCTTT.

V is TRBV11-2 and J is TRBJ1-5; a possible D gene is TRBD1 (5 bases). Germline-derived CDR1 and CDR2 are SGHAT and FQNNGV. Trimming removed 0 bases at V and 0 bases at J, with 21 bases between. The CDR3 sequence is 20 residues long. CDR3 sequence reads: CASSLEGRGRGFYSNQPQHF. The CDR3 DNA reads TGTGCCAGCAGCTTAGAAGGCCGGGGGAGAGGGTTTTATAGCAATCAGCCCCAGCATTTT. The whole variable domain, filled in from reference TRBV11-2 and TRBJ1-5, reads EAGVAQSPRYKIIEKRQSVAFWCNPISGHATLYWYQQILGQGPKLLIQFQNNGVVDDSQLPKDRFSAERLKGVDSTLKIQPAKLEDSAVYLCASSLEGRGRGFYSNQPQHFGDGTRLSIL.

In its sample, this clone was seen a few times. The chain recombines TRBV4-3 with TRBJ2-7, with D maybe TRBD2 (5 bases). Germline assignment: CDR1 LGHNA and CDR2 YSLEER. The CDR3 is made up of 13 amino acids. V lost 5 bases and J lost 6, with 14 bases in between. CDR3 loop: CASSKILGSEQYF. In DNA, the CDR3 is TGCGCCAGCAGCAAGATATTAGGGAGCGAGCAGTACTTC.

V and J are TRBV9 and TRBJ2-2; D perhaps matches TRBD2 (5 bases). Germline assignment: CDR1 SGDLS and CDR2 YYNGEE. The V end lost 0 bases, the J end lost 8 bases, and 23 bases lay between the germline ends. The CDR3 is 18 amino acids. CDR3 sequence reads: CASSVAFGGSPAGGELFF. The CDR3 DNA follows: TGTGCCAGCAGCGTAGCATTTGGAGGTTCTCCGGCAGGAGGGGAGCTGTTTTTT.

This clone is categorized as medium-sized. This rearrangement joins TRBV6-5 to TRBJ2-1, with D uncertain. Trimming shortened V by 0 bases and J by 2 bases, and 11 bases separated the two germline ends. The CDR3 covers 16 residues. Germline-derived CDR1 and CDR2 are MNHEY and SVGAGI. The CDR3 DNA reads TGTGCCAGCAGTTACTCGAGCCTGATTACCTACAATGAGCAGTTCTTC. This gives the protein CASSYSSLITYNEQFF.

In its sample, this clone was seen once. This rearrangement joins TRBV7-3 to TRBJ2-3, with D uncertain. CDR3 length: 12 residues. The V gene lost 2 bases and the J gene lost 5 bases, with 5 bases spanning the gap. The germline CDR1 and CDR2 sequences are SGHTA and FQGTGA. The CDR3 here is CASSLLGDTQYF. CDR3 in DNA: TGTGCCAGCAGCTTATTGGGAGATACGCAGTATTTT.